A selection of T cell receptor beta chains follows, all from one sample in a study of blood T cells in healthy people across ages. TCRdb re-analysed the 5' RACE reads in MiXCR, keeping a single row per CDR3 protein. Seen here are around 650,000 distinct CDR3 sequences, approximately 29% observed once, and the top ten hold roughly 15%. Sequencing was done on a sample of blood. These receptor sequences come from a woman older than 75 in good health. CDR3s include the opening cysteine and the closing phenylalanine or tryptophan. Each record gives: V gene, clone size, J gene, D gene, CDR3 protein, CDR3 DNA. The D gene is left open where the match is weak. Clone size is stated in some rows and not others, as once, few, many or a class when expanded.

V: TRBV4-1
size: NA
J: TRBJ2-1
D: NA
CDR3: CASSQDPGEGYNEQFF
DNA: TGCGCCAGCAGCCAAGATCCGGGAGAGGGCTACAATGAGCAGTTCTTC

V: TRBV12-3/TRBV12-4
size: few
J: TRBJ2-5
D: NA
CDR3: CASSTRTGRFARYF
DNA: TGTGCCAGCAGTACCCGGACCGGGCGGTTTGCCCGGTACTTC

V: TRBV7-8
size: once
J: TRBJ2-6
D: NA
CDR3: CASSLAWSGANVLTF
DNA: TGTGCCAGCAGCCTTGCCTGGTCCGGGGCCAACGTCCTGACTTTC

V: TRBV2
size: NA
J: TRBJ2-1
D: NA
CDR3: CASSAGRRNNEQFF
DNA: TGTGCCAGTAGTGCGGGCCGACGGAACAATGAGCAGTTCTTC

V: TRBV6-2/TRBV6-3
size: NA
J: TRBJ2-7
D: NA
CDR3: CASSYFQVAYEQYF
DNA: TGTGCCAGCAGTTACTTTCAGGTCGCCTACGAGCAGTACTTC

V: TRBV30
size: NA
J: TRBJ1-1
D: TRBD1
CDR3: CAGHQGAGEAFF
DNA: TGTGCCGGGCATCAGGGGGCAGGAGAAGCTTTCTTT

V: TRBV29-1
size: many
J: TRBJ2-3
D: TRBD2
CDR3: CSVPKTSGGRDTQYF
DNA: TGCAGCGTCCCCAAGACTAGCGGGGGAAGAGATACGCAGTATTTT

V: TRBV4-1
size: NA
J: TRBJ1-1
D: NA
CDR3: CASSQGEWTEAFF
DNA: TGCGCCAGCAGCCAAGGGGAGTGGACTGAAGCTTTCTTT

V: TRBV5-1
size: few
J: TRBJ1-2
D: TRBD1
CDR3: CASSRSTGSYGCTF
DNA: TGCGCCAGCAGCAGGTCGACAGGGAGCTATGGCTGCACCTTC

V: TRBV3-1
size: many
J: TRBJ2-5
D: NA
CDR3: CASSQESRSQETQYF
DNA: TGTGCCAGCAGCCAAGAGTCACGGTCCCAAGAGACCCAGTACTTC

V: TRBV6-5
size: many
J: TRBJ2-1
D: NA
CDR3: CASSPRRGGNEQFF
DNA: TGTGCCAGCAGCCCCAGGAGGGGGGGGAATGAGCAGTTCTTC

V: TRBV24-1
size: many
J: TRBJ2-1
D: NA
CDR3: CATSEGLNEQFF
DNA: TGTGCCACCAGTGAGGGGTTGAATGAGCAGTTCTTC

V: TRBV29-1
size: many
J: TRBJ2-3
D: TRBD2
CDR3: CSAPVAGGRTDTQYF
DNA: TGCAGCGCTCCCGTGGCGGGGGGGCGGACAGATACGCAGTATTTT

V: TRBV5-5
size: NA
J: TRBJ2-7
D: TRBD1
CDR3: CASSLATGDVYEQYF
DNA: TGTGCCAGCAGCTTGGCAACAGGGGACGTCTACGAGCAGTACTTC

V: TRBV12-3/TRBV12-4
size: many
J: TRBJ2-3
D: NA
CDR3: CASSFATITDTQYF
DNA: TGTGCCAGCAGTTTCGCCACGATCACAGATACGCAGTATTTT

V: TRBV3-1
size: few
J: TRBJ1-1
D: NA
CDR3: CASSQGGQLNTEAFF
DNA: TGTGCCAGCAGCCAAGGAGGACAGCTGAACACTGAAGCTTTCTTT

V: TRBV6-1
size: many
J: TRBJ1-5
D: NA
CDR3: CASSVRPSLPQHF
DNA: TGTGCCAGCAGTGTGAGGCCGTCATTACCCCAGCATTTT

V: TRBV29-1
size: many
J: TRBJ2-1
D: NA
CDR3: CSGTRGAGNNEQFF
DNA: TGCAGCGGCACTAGGGGTGCCGGGAACAATGAGCAGTTCTTC

V: TRBV14
size: many
J: TRBJ2-7
D: NA
CDR3: CASSRADQVFGEQYF
DNA: TGTGCCAGCAGCCGAGCGGACCAGGTCTTTGGCGAGCAGTACTTC

V: TRBV7-2
size: few
J: TRBJ1-6
D: NA
CDR3: CASSLVPGRGNSPLHF
DNA: TGTGCCAGCAGCTTAGTACCAGGCAGGGGAAATTCACCCCTCCACTTT

V: TRBV18
size: many
J: TRBJ2-7
D: NA
CDR3: CASSPAYEQYF
DNA: TGTGCCAGCTCACCGGCTTACGAGCAGTACTTC

V: TRBV30
size: NA
J: TRBJ2-1
D: NA
CDR3: CAWKGDAYNEQFF
DNA: TGTGCCTGGAAAGGGGATGCCTACAATGAGCAGTTCTTC

V: TRBV29-1
size: once
J: TRBJ2-1
D: TRBD1
CDR3: CSVRTGGENEQFF
DNA: TGCAGCGTCCGGACAGGGGGTGAAAATGAGCAGTTCTTC

V: TRBV20-1
size: few
J: TRBJ2-1
D: TRBD2
CDR3: CSAPGLAGAVEQFF
DNA: TGTAGTGCCCCCGGGCTAGCGGGAGCGGTTGAGCAGTTCTTC

V: TRBV7-6
size: few
J: TRBJ2-5
D: NA
CDR3: CASRRRGLQETQYF
DNA: TGTGCCAGCAGGCGCCGGGGTCTACAAGAGACCCAGTACTTC

V: TRBV7-6
size: many
J: TRBJ2-5
D: NA
CDR3: CASSLWGSQETQYF
DNA: TGTGCCAGCAGCCTTTGGGGGTCTCAAGAGACCCAGTACTTC

V: TRBV24-1
size: many
J: TRBJ2-1
D: NA
CDR3: CATSDLRGARNEQFF
DNA: TGTGCCACCAGTGATTTGCGAGGGGCGCGCAATGAGCAGTTCTTC

V: TRBV4-2
size: NA
J: TRBJ1-2
D: NA
CDR3: CASSQAEDLYGYTF
DNA: TGTGCCAGCAGCCAAGCGGAGGATCTCTATGGCTACACCTTC

V: TRBV6-5
size: once
J: TRBJ1-2
D: NA
CDR3: CASSFLVSDSNYGYTF
DNA: TGTGCCAGCAGTTTCTTAGTCTCGGACTCTAACTATGGCTACACCTTC

V: TRBV4-2
size: once
J: TRBJ2-1
D: TRBD2
CDR3: CAGSQPTSGGADEQFF
DNA: TGTGCCGGCAGCCAACCGACTAGCGGGGGGGCGGATGAGCAGTTCTTC

V: TRBV20-1
size: many
J: TRBJ2-7
D: NA
CDR3: CSAVQGTGSYEQYF
DNA: TGCAGTGCTGTACAGGGTACCGGGTCCTACGAGCAGTACTTC

V: TRBV19
size: NA
J: TRBJ2-1
D: TRBD1
CDR3: CASSKQGAQGYNEQFF
DNA: TGTGCCAGTAGTAAACAGGGGGCCCAGGGCTACAATGAGCAGTTCTTC

V: TRBV5-1
size: many
J: TRBJ1-4
D: TRBD1
CDR3: CASSQDRVEEKLFF
DNA: TGCGCCAGCAGCCAGGACAGGGTGGAAGAAAAACTGTTTTTT

V: TRBV28
size: NA
J: TRBJ2-4
D: NA
CDR3: CASSLTQRDQQYF
DNA: TGTGCCAGCAGTTTAACCCAGAGAGATCAGCAGTACTTC

V: TRBV20-1
size: many
J: TRBJ1-2
D: NA
CDR3: CSAPLPLRGYTF
DNA: TGCAGTGCCCCGCTGCCTTTAAGAGGCTACACCTTC

V: TRBV5-5
size: few
J: TRBJ1-2
D: NA
CDR3: CASSFSYFAAYGCTF
DNA: TGTGCCAGCAGCTTCTCCTATTTCGCGGCCTATGGCTGCACCTTC

V: TRBV20-1
size: NA
J: TRBJ2-5
D: NA
CDR3: CSASSDGRGQETQYF
DNA: TGCAGTGCTAGTTCCGACGGACGGGGGCAAGAGACCCAGTACTTC

V: TRBV5-5
size: many
J: TRBJ2-5
D: NA
CDR3: CASSFGLAGNQETQYF
DNA: TGTGCCAGCAGCTTTGGATTGGCGGGAAACCAAGAGACCCAGTACTTC

V: TRBV28
size: many
J: TRBJ2-7
D: NA
CDR3: CASSALQQGRSYEQYF
DNA: TGTGCCAGCAGTGCTCTACAACAGGGTCGGTCCTACGAGCAGTACTTC

V: TRBV15
size: NA
J: TRBJ2-6
D: TRBD1
CDR3: CATSDRVSGANVLTF
DNA: TGTGCCACCAGCGACAGGGTCTCTGGGGCCAACGTCCTGACTTTC

V: TRBV20-1
size: NA
J: TRBJ2-4
D: TRBD2
CDR3: CSATPGLAGGKAKNIQYF
DNA: TGCAGTGCTACGCCGGGACTAGCGGGAGGTAAAGCCAAAAACATTCAGTACTTC

V: TRBV28
size: NA
J: TRBJ1-4
D: NA
CDR3: CASSGEGGSEEEKLFF
DNA: TGTGCCAGCAGTGGAGAGGGGGGCAGTGAGGAAGAAAAACTGTTTTTT